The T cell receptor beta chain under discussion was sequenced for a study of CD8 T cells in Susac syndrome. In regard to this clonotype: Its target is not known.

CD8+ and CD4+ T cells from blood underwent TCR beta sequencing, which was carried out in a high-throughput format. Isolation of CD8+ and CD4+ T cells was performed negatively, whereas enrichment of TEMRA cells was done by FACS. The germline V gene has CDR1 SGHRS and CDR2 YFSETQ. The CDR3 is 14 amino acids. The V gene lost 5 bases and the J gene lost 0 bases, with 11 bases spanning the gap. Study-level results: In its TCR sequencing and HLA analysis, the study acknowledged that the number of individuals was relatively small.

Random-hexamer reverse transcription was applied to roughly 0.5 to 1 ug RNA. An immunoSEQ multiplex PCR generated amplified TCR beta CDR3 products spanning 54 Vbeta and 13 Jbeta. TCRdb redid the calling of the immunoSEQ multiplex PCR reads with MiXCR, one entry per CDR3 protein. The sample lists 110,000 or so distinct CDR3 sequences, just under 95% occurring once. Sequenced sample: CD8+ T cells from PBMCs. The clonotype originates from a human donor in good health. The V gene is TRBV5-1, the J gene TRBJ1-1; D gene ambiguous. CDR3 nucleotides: TGCGCCAGCAGTGCTACCGTCATGAACACTGAAGCTTTCTTT. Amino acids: CASSATVMNTEAFF. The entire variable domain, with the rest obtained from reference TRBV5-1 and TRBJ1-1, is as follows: KAGVTQTPRYLIKTRGQQVTLSCSPISGHRSVSWYQQTPGQGLQFLFEYFSETQRNKGNFPGRFSGRQFSNSRSEMNVSTLELGDSALYLCASSATVMNTEAFFGQGTRLTVV.